Following are 30 T cell receptor beta chains from one sample sequenced in a study of metastatic and nonmetastatic thyroid tumors. None of the patients had undergone any treatment ahead of thyroid surgery. MiXCR was used by TCRdb to re-call the PCR reads. In the table there are over 65,000 clones, about 12% of which are singletons. Sequences were obtained from tumor tissue. All receptors derive from a female donor with papillary thyroid cancer or a benign thyroid nodule (not recorded which). Some clones in this sample may be carry-over from other donors' samples.

This clone was recorded a few times. This sequence joins TRBV29-1 and TRBJ2-1, with a possible D match to TRBD2 (5 bases). The ends were cut back, 8 bases at V and 6 bases at J, with 17 bases in the middle. In germline, CDR1 is SQVTM, CDR2 ANQGSEA. The CDR3 has 13 amino acids. CDR3 amino acids: CSWTGSGVNEQFF. As DNA, the CDR3 is TGCAGCTGGACCGGCTCCGGGGTCAATGAGCAGTTCTTC.

As for this clone: This may come from a read error, since a much larger clone is one base off. At the DNA level, this CDR3 is encoded by other sequences in the same sample as well. The chain carries TRBV5-1 and TRBJ2-3; 12 nucleotides match TRBD2. Germline V gene lookup returns CDR1 SGHRS and CDR2 YFSETQ. CDR3 length equals 16 residues. Written as DNA, the CDR3 is TGCGCCAGCAGCTCGGGACTAGCGGGTAGCACAGATACTCAGTATTTT. It is translated as CASSSGLAGSTDTQYF.

The table lists this clone with many counts. The chain's CDR3 is CASSGQSGAQYF. In DNA form, the CDR3 reads TGTGCCAGCAGCGGACAATCTGGGGCGCAGTATTTT. The gene calls are TRBV28 and TRBJ2-3, with D possibly being TRBD1 (5 bases). The CDR3 spans 12 residues. V lost 6 bases and J 10 bases, leaving 14 bases between the germline ends. Looked up from germline, CDR1 is MDHEN and CDR2 is SYDVKM.

In this sample, this clone turned up many times. The chain couples TRBV27 to TRBJ1-1; TRBD1 is a possible D gene (6 bases). CDR1 and CDR2 (germline): MNHEY, SMNVEV (reference sequence). V lost 5 bases to trimming and J lost 6 bases, with 16 bases between them. The length of the CDR3 is 14 residues. The DNA for the CDR3 is TGTGCCAGCAGTCCCCCCACAGGGATTCCTGAAGCTTTCTTT. This codes for CASSPPTGIPEAFF.

This clone was detected ten times or more. This sequence joins TRBV11-2 and TRBJ2-7; D remains unclear. This CDR3 has 11 amino acids. The V gene lost 5 bases and the J gene lost 1 base, with 3 bases spanning the gap. Germline V gives CDR1 SGHAT, CDR2 FQNNGV. CDR3 sequence: CASSVSYEQYF. CDR3 in DNA: TGTGCCAGCAGCGTGTCCTACGAGCAGTACTTC. The variable domain in full, completed from reference TRBV11-2 and TRBJ2-7, reads EAGVAQSPRYKIIEKRQSVAFWCNPISGHATLYWYQQILGQGPKLLIQFQNNGVVDDSQLPKDRFSAERLKGVDSTLKIQPAKLEDSAVYLCASSVSYEQYFGPGTRLTVT.

The table lists this clone with a few counts. A much larger clone differs by one base, so this may be a read error. This CDR3 is missing its conserved last phenylalanine or tryptophan, likely due to a read error. The DNA is left out, because the CDR3 cannot be placed on it with certainty; the CDR3 is given as TCRdb lists it. The chain combines TRBV6-1 with TRBJ1-2. Per germline, CDR1 MNHNS and CDR2 SASEGT. The CDR3 contains 10 residues when both ends are counted. The CDR3 protein is CASSEASFTL.

Ten or more counts support this clone. This sequence joins TRBV6-5 and TRBJ1-4; 10 positions agree with TRBD1. After removal of 4 bases from V and 0 bases from J, the junction contained 8 bases not matched to a gene. The CDR3 has 18 amino acids. Germline assignment: CDR1 MNHEY and CDR2 SVGAGI. The DNA of the CDR3 is TGTGCCAGCAGTTTTGACAGGGGGCCCCTCGCAACTAATGAAAAACTGTTTTTT. Amino acid sequence: CASSFDRGPLATNEKLFF.

This clone was counted many times. The chain links TRBV11-1 to TRBJ2-3, with 8 positions matching TRBD1. Looked up from germline, CDR1 is SGHAT and CDR2 is FQDESV (reference sequence). There are 18 residues in the CDR3. The trim removed 1 base at V and 4 bases at J, leaving 13 bases unmatched. CDR3 in amino acids: CASSLGDEDRVSPDTQYF. DNA of the CDR3: TGTGCCAGCAGCTTAGGGGACGAGGACAGGGTCAGCCCAGATACGCAGTATTTT.

As regards this clone: A much larger clone is a single base away; this may be a read error. This sequence joins TRBV10-2 and TRBJ1-5; D ambiguous. The V and J ends lost 6 bases and 6 bases respectively, with 21 bases between them. CDR1 and CDR2 from the germline V gene are WSHSY and SAAADI. This CDR3 spans 16 amino acids. The CDR3 loop is CASSPLVGALLQPQHF. In nucleotides, the CDR3 is TGCGCCAGCAGCCCTCTGGTGGGCGCCTTACTTCAGCCCCAGCATTTT.

This clone was counted at least ten times. This chain links TRBV12-3 or TRBV12-4 with TRBJ2-4; D gene ambiguous. Trimming shortened V by 6 bases and J by 8 bases, and 8 bases separated the two germline ends. The length of the CDR3 is 11 residues. CDR3 coding DNA: TGTGCCAGCAGCATTTCGGACATTCAGTACTTC. Amino acid sequence: CASSISDIQYF.

This clone was observed many times. The DNA for the CDR3 is TGTGCCAGCAGTTTCAGGGTCTGGGAGACCCAGTACTTC. Residues: CASSFRVWETQYF. The V and J genes are TRBV12-3 or TRBV12-4 and TRBJ2-5; perhaps TRBD1 as D (5 bases). Trimming removed 3 bases from V and 5 bases from J, with 10 bases in between. The CDR3 consists of 13 residues.

Many counts were recorded for this clone. The chain is built from TRBV12-3 or TRBV12-4 and TRBJ1-1; D gene ambiguous. Trimming cost V 6 bases and J 7 bases, with 12 bases left between them. The CDR3 is 12 amino acids. The CDR3 DNA follows: TGTGCCAGCAGCCCCGGACGTATTGAAGCTTTCTTT. Amino acid sequence: CASSPGRIEAFF.

This chain links TRBV9 with TRBJ2-7, with D possibly TRBD1 on 6 matching bases. The V end lost 1 base, the J end lost 5 bases, and 16 bases lay between the germline ends. The germline V gene has CDR1 SGDLS and CDR2 YYNGEE. The CDR3 is 15 residues long. The CDR3 DNA reads TGTGCCAGCAGCGTATCTCCCTGGGACATAAACGAGCAGTACTTC. Protein sequence: CASSVSPWDINEQYF.

The sample holds many counts of this clone. The identical CDR3 is also encoded by other nucleotide sequences in the sample. In DNA, the CDR3 is TGTGCCAGCAGTTTTGGGACAGGATCCTCTGAAGCTTTCTTT. It codes for CASSFGTGSSEAFF. This sequence joins TRBV27 and TRBJ1-1; 8 bases match TRBD1. The V gene's germline CDR1 is MNHEY and CDR2 SMNVEV (reference sequence). The trim removed 3 bases at V and 6 bases at J, leaving 6 bases unmatched. This CDR3 contains 14 residues.

This clone was found many times. The rearrangement links TRBV6-4 to TRBJ2-3, with D uncertain. Trimming pared 0 bases from V and 3 bases from J, leaving 7 bases between. This CDR3 contains 14 residues. Germline CDR1 MRHNA, CDR2 SNTAGT. This chain's CDR3 is CASSDSGDTDTQYF. The CDR3 region has the DNA TGTGCCAGCAGTGACTCTGGAGATACAGATACGCAGTATTTT.

This clone appeared many times. CDR3 coding DNA: TGTGCCAGCAGTGAGTCAGGGGGACACGAGCAGTACTTC. This translates into CASSESGGHEQYF. The rearrangement joins TRBV25-1 to TRBJ2-7; 7 bases match TRBD1. This CDR3 is built from 13 residues. V shed 3 bases and J 5 bases; nucleotides not matched to a gene: 4. Germline CDR1 reads MGHDK; CDR2 reads SYGVNS.

As to this clone: This may be a read error, as it is one base from a much larger clone. Other DNA variants within this sample encode the same CDR3. The rearrangement links TRBV9 to TRBJ2-2; TRBD2 might be the D (5 bases). CDR3 length equals 17 residues. Germline CDR1 and CDR2: SGDLS and YYNGEE. Trimming took 2 bases from V and 1 from J, leaving 15 bases between them. CDR3: CASSVRRESGNTGELFF. The CDR3 DNA sequence: TGTGCCAGCAGCGTCCGTCGGGAAAGTGGGAACACCGGGGAGCTGTTTTTT.

This clone has a count of ten or more. The J gene is TRBJ1-2, the V gene TRBV19; possible D gene TRBD1, 5 bases. This CDR3 is 17 amino acids long. The V gene's germline CDR1 is LNHDA and CDR2 SQIVND (reference sequence). Trimming stripped 3 bases from V and 2 bases from J, with 19 bases between. The CDR3 DNA reads TGTGCCAGTAGTATCCTCCGGGACCCCGAGTCCAACTATGGCTACACCTTC. It translates to CASSILRDPESNYGYTF.

There are many counts of this clone. V usage is TRBV7-9 and J usage is TRBJ2-7; D may correspond to TRBD1 or TRBD2 (5 bases each). CDR3 length equals 13 residues. The V gene's germline CDR1 is SEHNR and CDR2 FQNEAQ (reference sequence). V lost 0 bases to trimming and J lost 6 bases, with 9 bases between them. The CDR3 protein is CASSLAIGAEQYF. The DNA for the CDR3 is TGTGCCAGCAGCTTAGCCATCGGGGCCGAGCAGTACTTC.

In its sample, this clone was seen many times. V is TRBV10-3 and J is TRBJ2-7; D is unresolved. This CDR3 is built from 12 residues. CDR1 is ENHRY and CDR2 is SYGVKD in the germline V gene. V gave up 1 base and J gave up 3 bases, with 4 bases separating them. CDR3 coding DNA: TGTGCCATCAGTGAGTACAGCTACGAGCAGTACTTC. This sequence encodes CAISEYSYEQYF.

Comment on this clone: Compared with germline, one end of the junction differs, possibly owing to a read error. The chain links TRBV4-1 to TRBJ1-5; no clear D gene. Germline V gives CDR1 MGHRA, CDR2 YSYEKL. The CDR3 loop spans 16 amino acids. CDR3 in amino acids: CDSSQEPVGVGQPQHF. The CDR3 DNA is TGCGACAGCAGCCAAGAACCTGTGGGCGTCGGGCAGCCCCAGCATTTT.

This clone has ten or more counts. The chain joins TRBV2 to TRBJ1-5, with a tentative D call TRBD1 (6 bases). V was shortened by 4 bases and J by 6 bases, with 16 bases between the two germline ends. This CDR3 is built from 15 residues. Germline V gives CDR1 SNHLY, CDR2 FYNNEI. The CDR3 here is CASSGIGQGTQPQHF. In DNA, the CDR3 is TGTGCCAGCAGTGGGATCGGGCAGGGGACTCAGCCCCAGCATTTT. Filled out from reference TRBV2 and TRBJ1-5, the complete variable domain reads EPEVTQTPSHQVTQMGQEVILRCVPISNHLYFYWYRQILGQKVEFLVSFYNNEISEKSEIFDDQFSVERPDGSNFTLKIRSTKLEDSAMYFCASSGIGQGTQPQHFGDGTRLSIL.

This clone has a count of ten or more. The chain combines TRBV6-1 with TRBJ1-5; 11 bases match TRBD1. Germline-derived CDR1 and CDR2 are MNHNS and SASEGT. V gave up 6 bases and J gave up 2 bases; unmatched junction bases: 0. This CDR3 spans 14 amino acids. The CDR3 bases are TGTGCCAGCAGGGGACAGGGGGGCAATCAGCCCCAGCATTTT. Protein: CASRGQGGNQPQHF.

This clone has only a few counts. It may be a read error: a sequence one base away is much more abundant. V and J are TRBV7-2 and TRBJ1-2; no firm D call. Trimming left V 6 bases short and J 8 bases short, with 13 bases between. The CDR3 length is 12 residues. Germline CDR1 SGHTA, CDR2 FQGNSA. CDR3: CASRLPGYGYTF. CDR3 DNA: TGTGCCAGCAGATTGCCGGGATACGGCTACACCTTC.

To note about this clone: This may be a read error: a much more frequent sequence differs by one nucleotide. Additional DNA sequences in this sample encode the identical CDR3. The chain employs TRBV28 and TRBJ1-1, with no clear D. Trimming removed 5 bases from V and 6 bases from J, with 10 bases in between. CDR3 length: 12 residues. Looked up from germline, CDR1 is MDHEN and CDR2 is SYDVKM. The CDR3 sequence: CASSRFGAEAFF. The CDR3 region has the DNA TGTGCCAGCAGTCGTTTCGGGGCTGAAGCTTTCTTT.

In regard to this clone: The conserved phenylalanine or tryptophan normally closing the CDR3 is absent here, so this likely arose from a read error. J is TRBJ2-5 and V is TRBV20-1; possible D gene TRBD2, 5 bases. CDR1 is DFQATT, CDR2 SNEGSKA, per germline (reference sequence). The V gene lost 4 bases and the J gene lost 1 base, with 13 bases spanning the gap. The CDR3 spans 14 residues. The CDR3 sequence: CSAIACAGQETQYL. CDR3 nucleotides: TGCAGTGCTATAGCGTGCGCCGGCCAAGAGACCCAGTACCTC.

There are many counts of this clone. The gene calls are TRBV9 and TRBJ1-1; D gene unclear. Germline CDR1 SGDLS, CDR2 YYNGEE. This CDR3 contains 15 residues. The V and J ends lost 0 bases and 1 base respectively, with 10 bases between them. The CDR3 here is CASSVDSFRNTEAFF. Here the CDR3 DNA reads TGTGCCAGCAGCGTAGATAGTTTTAGGAACACTGAAGCTTTCTTT.

This clone has ten or more counts. The V call is TRBV9, the J call TRBJ2-7; 10 bases fit TRBD2. CDR3 length: 18 amino acids. From germline, CDR1 is SGDLS and CDR2 YYNGEE. V gave up 0 bases and J gave up 2 bases; unmatched junction bases: 11. The CDR3 coding sequence is TGTGCCAGCAGCGTAGGTAGATTGGGACTAGCGCACCCCTACGAGCAGTACTTC. This gives the protein CASSVGRLGLAHPYEQYF.

This clone was recorded many times. The chain has TRBV5-1 and TRBJ1-5, with D hard to call. Trimming pared 4 bases from V and 0 bases from J, leaving 5 bases between. The germline V gene encodes CDR1 SGHRS and CDR2 YFSETQ. The CDR3 is 13 amino acids. This chain's CDR3 is CASSPSSNQPQHF. The CDR3 nucleotides are TGCGCCAGCAGCCCCAGTAGCAATCAGCCCCAGCATTTT.

In its sample, this clone was seen a few times. The V gene is TRBV5-4, the J gene TRBJ1-1; 9 bases are a match to TRBD1. Unmatched junction bases numbered 4, after V lost 4 bases and J lost 0 bases. Per germline, CDR1 SGHNT and CDR2 YYREEE (reference sequence). CDR3 size: 15 residues. In DNA form, the CDR3 reads TGTGCCAGCAGCCAGGGACAGGGTATGAACACTGAAGCTTTCTTT. Protein product: CASSQGQGMNTEAFF.